A selection of T cell receptor beta chains follows, all from one sample in a study of blood T cell repertoires in COVID-19. TCRdb's copy holds only in-frame clones and misses some; the assay was immunoSEQ multiplex PCR. Found here are 290,000 or so clones, 90% of them singletons; the top ten hold 0.95% to 1.2%. The specimen was PBMCs or T cells enriched from blood (not recorded which). The receptor source for this set is a woman in her twenties or thirties who had recovered from COVID-19. CDR3s include the opening cysteine and the closing phenylalanine or tryptophan. Each record gives: D gene, clone size, J gene, V gene, CDR3 protein, CDR3 DNA. The D gene is left open where the match is weak. A clone size is listed for some rows: how often the clone was seen (once, few, many), or a class if it is expanded.

>TRBD1|-|TRBJ1-1|TRBV7-2
CASSNRQGYTEAFF
TGTGCCAGCAGCAACAGACAGGGGTACACTGAAGCTTTCTTT
>-|-|TRBJ2-7|TRBV7-6
CASSLASESYEQYF
TGTGCCAGCAGCTTAGCTAGCGAGTCCTACGAGCAGTACTTC
>TRBD1|once|TRBJ2-7|TRBV27
CASSLSGGNYEQYF
TGTGCCAGCAGTTTGTCAGGGGGAAACTACGAGCAGTACTTC
>-|-|TRBJ2-7|TRBV9
CASSVGAESSYEQYF
TGTGCCAGCAGCGTAGGCGCGGAAAGCTCCTACGAGCAGTACTTC
>TRBD2|-|TRBJ2-2|TRBV19
CASRRLAGDTGELFF
TGTGCCAGTAGGAGACTAGCGGGAGACACCGGGGAGCTGTTTTTT
>-|-|TRBJ2-7|TRBV28
CASSLYSEQYF
TGTGCCAGCAGTTTATATAGCGAGCAGTACTTC
>-|-|TRBJ2-3|TRBV20-1
CSAVIDTQYF
TGCAGTGCCGTTATAGATACGCAGTATTTT
>-|-|TRBJ1-6|TRBV11-2
CASSSGQHNSPLHF
TGTGCCAGCAGCTCCGGACAGCATAATTCACCCCTCCACTTT
>TRBD1|few|TRBJ1-5|TRBV28
CASSVPTGGTGQPQHF
TGTGCCAGCAGTGTCCCGACAGGGGGTACAGGTCAGCCCCAGCATTTT
>-|-|TRBJ2-7|TRBV4-2
CASSQGAEQYF
TGTGCCAGCAGCCAAGGGGCCGAGCAGTACTTC
>-|-|TRBJ1-5|TRBV6-2/TRBV6-3
CASSGRDNQPQHF
TGTGCCAGCAGTGGACGGGACAATCAGCCCCAGCATTTT
>-|-|TRBJ2-4|TRBV19
CASSIRTQIAKNIQYF
TGTGCCAGTAGTATCCGGACACAGATAGCCAAAAACATTCAGTACTTC
>TRBD1|few|TRBJ2-7|TRBV24-1
CATSDSPGTGNTYEQYF
TGTGCCACCAGTGATTCGCCCGGGACAGGGAATACCTACGAGCAGTACTTC
>TRBD2|once|TRBJ2-5|TRBV11-2
CASRPIGGEGSQYF
TGTGCCAGCAGGCCTATCGGGGGGGAGGGCTCCCAGTACTTC
>TRBD1|-|TRBJ2-3|TRBV24-1
CATSDPGQYTQYF
TGTGCCACCAGTGATCCGGGACAGTATACGCAGTATTTT
>-|-|TRBJ1-5|TRBV6-5
CASGRDIPSNQPQHF
TGTGCCAGCGGCCGGGACATCCCAAGCAATCAGCCCCAGCATTTT
>-|-|TRBJ1-5|TRBV28
CASYSSNQPQHF
TGTGCCAGCTACTCTAGCAATCAGCCCCAGCATTTT
>TRBD1|-|TRBJ1-2|TRBV7-8
CASSSTQGQWIGYTF
TGTGCCAGCAGCTCCACCCAGGGACAGTGGATTGGCTACACCTTC
>-|once|TRBJ1-1|TRBV19
CASSRTVNTEAFF
TGTGCCAGTAGTAGAACAGTGAACACTGAAGCTTTCTTT
>-|-|TRBJ1-2|TRBV9
CASSVATGGYGYTF
TGTGCCAGCAGCGTAGCTACGGGAGGCTATGGCTACACCTTC
>-|-|TRBJ2-5|TRBV30
CAWKPGVNQETQYF
TGTGCCTGGAAACCGGGGGTAAACCAAGAGACCCAGTACTTC
>-|once|TRBJ2-1|TRBV7-2
CASTPSYSGEQFF
TGTGCCAGTACACCTAGTTACTCCGGTGAGCAGTTCTTC
>TRBD1|-|TRBJ1-2|TRBV7-2
CASSLAGQGGYGYTF
TGTGCCAGCAGCTTAGCCGGACAGGGCGGCTATGGCTACACCTTC
>TRBD1|-|TRBJ1-2|TRBV18
CASSPLDRPTNYGYTF
TGTGCCAGCTCACCTTTGGACAGGCCCACTAACTATGGCTACACCTTC
>-|-|TRBJ1-4|TRBV5-1
CASSLDGQLTTNEKLFF
TGCGCCAGCAGCTTGGACGGACAATTAACAACTAATGAAAAACTGTTTTTT
>TRBD1|-|TRBJ1-1|TRBV10-2
CASNRDRGGTTEAFF
TGCGCCAGCAACCGGGACAGGGGGGGGACTACTGAAGCTTTCTTT
>-|-|TRBJ2-7|TRBV7-2
CASSLERAYEQYF
TGTGCCAGCAGCTTAGAGCGGGCTTACGAGCAGTACTTC
>-|-|TRBJ2-7|TRBV6-5
CASSPVQGGSYEQYF
TGTGCCAGCAGCCCGGTCCAGGGGGGCTCCTACGAGCAGTACTTC
>-|-|TRBJ2-7|TRBV4-2
CASSQGSSGTYEQYF
TGTGCCAGCAGCCAAGGTAGTAGCGGAACCTACGAGCAGTACTTC
>-|-|TRBJ1-2|TRBV7-2
CASSHLTGLGTNYGYTF
TGTGCCAGCAGCCATTTAACAGGGTTGGGTACTAACTATGGCTACACCTTC
>TRBD1|-|TRBJ2-2|TRBV7-9
CASSLGGQGNTGELFF
TGTGCCAGCAGCTTAGGGGGACAGGGTAACACCGGGGAGCTGTTTTTT